This is a list of T cell receptor beta chains from one sample in a study of human CD8 memory T cell subsets. Reprocessing the 5' RACE reads, TCRdb reports a single entry for every CDR3 protein and omits DNA. Recorded here are under 7,000 distinct CDR3 sequences; the top ten clones represent roughly 22%. The sequenced sample was CD8+ T cells from PBMCs. The origin of the receptors is a human donor in good health. The CDR3 runs from the conserved cysteine through the conserved F or W. Some rows have no size entry. The others give once, few or many, or a class for an expanded clone.

TRBV28	TRBJ2-3	NA	CASRRTSGRDTQYF
TRBV2	TRBJ2-1	NA	CASILGGNEQFF
TRBV2	TRBJ2-1	NA	CASSIWDSHNEQFF
TRBV5-6	TRBJ2-7	NA	CASSLAGLAGGHTYEQYF
TRBV19	TRBJ1-1	NA	CASSMTTVSTEAFF
TRBV28	TRBJ2-7	NA	CASSLYRGTYEQYF
TRBV12-3/TRBV12-4	TRBJ1-5	NA	CASSLGGAGPNNQPQHF
TRBV7-6	TRBJ2-2	medium-sized	CASLGGTGELFF
TRBV27	TRBJ1-1	medium-sized	CASSLGGNTEAFF
TRBV7-9	TRBJ2-4	medium-sized	CASSPGQFGKNIQYF
TRBV6-1	TRBJ2-1	NA	CASSYMGEQFF
TRBV28	TRBJ1-1	NA	CASSWRQGATEAFF
TRBV27	TRBJ2-1	medium-sized	CASSWGAGSYNEQFF
TRBV15	TRBJ1-3	NA	CATSRDRGNTIYF
TRBV7-8	TRBJ2-5	medium-sized	CASSLNRGPSETQYF
TRBV27	TRBJ2-7	NA	CASCSGMNSYEQYF
TRBV5-1	TRBJ1-1	medium-sized	CASSEGQGLVTEAFF
TRBV5-4	TRBJ2-1	medium-sized	CASSPGLAGNQINEQFF